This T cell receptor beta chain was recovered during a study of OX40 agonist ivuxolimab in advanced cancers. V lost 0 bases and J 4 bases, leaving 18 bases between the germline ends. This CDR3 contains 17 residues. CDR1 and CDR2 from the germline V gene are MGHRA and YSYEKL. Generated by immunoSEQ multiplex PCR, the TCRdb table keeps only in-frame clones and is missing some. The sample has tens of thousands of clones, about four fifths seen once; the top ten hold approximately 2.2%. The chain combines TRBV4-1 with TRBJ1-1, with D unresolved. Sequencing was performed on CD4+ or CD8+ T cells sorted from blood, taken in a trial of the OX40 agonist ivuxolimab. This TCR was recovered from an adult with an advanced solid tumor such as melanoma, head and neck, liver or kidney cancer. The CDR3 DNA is TGCGCCAGCAGCCAAGATAGAGGACGGGTAGTCGGCACTGAAGCTTTCTTT. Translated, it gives CASSQDRGRVVGTEAFF.